One sample yielded the 5 T cell receptor beta chains listed below, sequenced in a study of blood T cell repertoires in COVID-19. Method: immunoSEQ multiplex PCR; TCRdb's copy keeps in-frame clones and lacks some. Here the sample spans some 77,000 clones, about 80% being singletons. Sequencing was performed on peripheral blood. The receptors shown here come from a man in his 70s with acute or convalescent COVID-19.

This chain links TRBV4-1 with TRBJ2-7; the match to TRBD2 covers 14 bases. The V segment lost 4 bases and the J segment 0 bases; nucleotides outside the gene matches: 5. Germline-derived CDR1 and CDR2 are MGHRA and YSYEKL. This CDR3 contains 17 residues. CDR3 nucleotides: TGCGCCAGCAGCCCCGGGACTAGCGGGAGTAGCTCCTACGAGCAGTACTTC. Residues: CASSPGTSGSSSYEQYF.

This sequence joins TRBV6-5 and TRBJ1-2; a weak D match, TRBD1 (6 bases). Germline V gene sequence: CDR1 MNHEY, CDR2 SVGAGI. V was clipped by 5 bases and J by 2 bases, with 9 bases between them. The length of the CDR3 is 13 residues. As DNA, the CDR3 is TGTGCCAGCAGTCTGACAGGAAACTATGGCTACACCTTC. Amino acids: CASSLTGNYGYTF.

This chain joins TRBV7-3 and TRBJ2-1; maybe TRBD1 (5 bases). This CDR3 region has 13 residues. Trimming shortened V by 1 base and J by 10 bases, and 11 bases separated the two germline ends. Germline lookup yields CDR1 SGHTA and CDR2 FQGTGA. CDR3 amino acids: CASSLSREAEQFF. In DNA, the CDR3 is TGTGCCAGCAGCTTAAGCAGGGAAGCGGAGCAGTTCTTC. The entire variable domain, with the rest obtained from reference TRBV7-3 and TRBJ2-1, is as follows: GAGVSQTPSNKVTEKGKYVELRCDPISGHTALYWYRQSLGQGPEFLIYFQGTGAADDSGLPNDRFFAVRPEGSVSTLKIQRTERGDSAVYLCASSLSREAEQFFGPGTRLTVL.

The chain has TRBV7-9 and TRBJ2-4, with 7 nucleotides matching TRBD2. CDR1 and CDR2 from the germline V gene are SEHNR and FQNEAQ (reference sequence). Trimming at V came to 8 bases and at J to 0 bases, leaving 13 bases not matched to a gene. The length of the CDR3 is 17 residues. CDR3 sequence reads: CASGEGSLGLAKNIQYF. Here the CDR3 DNA reads TGTGCCAGCGGGGAGGGCTCTCTGGGATTAGCCAAAAACATTCAGTACTTC.

V is TRBV10-3 and J is TRBJ2-1; D is possibly TRBD1 (6 bases). Per germline, CDR1 ENHRY and CDR2 SYGVKD. The CDR3 spans 14 residues. Between the trimmed V and J ends, which lost 5 bases and 9 bases, there was a span of 17 bases. This CDR3 is CAISRDYRESEQFF. The CDR3 DNA reads TGTGCCATCAGTCGAGACTACAGGGAGAGTGAGCAGTTCTTC.